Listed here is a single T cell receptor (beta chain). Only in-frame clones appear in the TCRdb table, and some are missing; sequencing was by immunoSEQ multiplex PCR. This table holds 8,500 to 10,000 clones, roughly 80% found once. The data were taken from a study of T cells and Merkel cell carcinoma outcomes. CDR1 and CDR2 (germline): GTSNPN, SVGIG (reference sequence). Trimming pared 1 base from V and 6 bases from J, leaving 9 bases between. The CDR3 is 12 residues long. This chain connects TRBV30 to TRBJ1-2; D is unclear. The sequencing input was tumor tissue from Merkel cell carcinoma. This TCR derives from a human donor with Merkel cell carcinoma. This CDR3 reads CAWSEIRNGYTF. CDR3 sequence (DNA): TGTGCCTGGAGTGAAATCAGGAATGGCTACACCTTC.